A selection of T cell receptor beta chains follows, all from one sample in a study of T cell repertoires in cytomegalovirus infection. Using its own MiXCR run on the reads, TCRdb lists one record per CDR3 protein. The table shows around 450,000 distinct CDR3 sequences, with about a third occurring only once. Sequencing input: PBMCs. The receptors were sampled from a human donor in good health (CMV status not recorded). Some clones in this sample may be carry-over from other donors' samples. Each CDR3 is given with its conserved first and last residue. A D gene is named only where the DNA matches it firmly. Not every row has a clone size; where given, it reads once, few, many or a size class.

J gene: TRBJ1-1; D gene: .; CDR3 length: 14; V gene: TRBV12-3/TRBV12-4; clone size: .; CDR3 DNA: TGTGCCAGCAGTTACCTATCTATGAACACTGAAGCTTTCTTT; CDR3 protein: CASSYLSMNTEAFF
J gene: TRBJ1-1; D gene: TRBD1; CDR3 length: 15; V gene: TRBV4-1; clone size: few; CDR3 DNA: TGCGCCAGCAGCCTTCGCGGACAGGTAATGACTGAAGCTTTCTTT; CDR3 protein: CASSLRGQVMTEAFF
J gene: TRBJ2-1; D gene: .; CDR3 length: 13; V gene: TRBV2; clone size: .; CDR3 DNA: TGTGCCATAGTCCCGCCTGTGGGTAATGAGCAGTTCTTC; CDR3 protein: CAIVPPVGNEQFF
J gene: TRBJ2-3; D gene: TRBD2; CDR3 length: 14; V gene: TRBV20-1; clone size: .; CDR3 DNA: TGCAGTGCTTCCCCCGGGGGGGCCCCAGATACGCAGTATTTT; CDR3 protein: CSASPGGAPDTQYF
J gene: TRBJ1-6; D gene: .; CDR3 length: 16; V gene: TRBV20-1; clone size: .; CDR3 DNA: TGCAGTGCTAGATCCCGGGCAGACTACTATAATTCACCCCTCCACTTT; CDR3 protein: CSARSRADYYNSPLHF
J gene: TRBJ1-5; D gene: TRBD1; CDR3 length: 14; V gene: TRBV6-5; clone size: few; CDR3 DNA: TGTGCCAGCAGTTACTTGACAGGGGGTCAGCCCCAGCATTTT; CDR3 protein: CASSYLTGGQPQHF
J gene: TRBJ2-2; D gene: .; CDR3 length: 14; V gene: TRBV6-2/TRBV6-3; clone size: .; CDR3 DNA: TGTGCCAGCAAACGACAGCTGAGCACCGGGGAGCTGTTTTTT; CDR3 protein: CASKRQLSTGELFF
J gene: TRBJ2-1; D gene: .; CDR3 length: 16; V gene: TRBV12-3/TRBV12-4; clone size: .; CDR3 DNA: TGTGCCAGCAGTTTAAATCCTCAAATAGGGATCAATGAGCAGTTCTTC; CDR3 protein: CASSLNPQIGINEQFF
J gene: TRBJ2-1; D gene: TRBD2; CDR3 length: 16; V gene: TRBV4-2; clone size: .; CDR3 DNA: TGTGCCAGCAGCCAAGGACTAGCGGTCTCCTACAATGAGCAGTTCTTC; CDR3 protein: CASSQGLAVSYNEQFF
J gene: TRBJ1-1; D gene: .; CDR3 length: 13; V gene: TRBV11-2; clone size: .; CDR3 DNA: TGTGCCAGCAGCTTTGTAAGTAACACTGAAGCTTTCTTT; CDR3 protein: CASSFVSNTEAFF
J gene: TRBJ2-1; D gene: .; CDR3 length: 16; V gene: TRBV19; clone size: few; CDR3 DNA: TGTGCCAGTAGTATTGGGGGGGCAAGCTCCTACAATGAGCAGTTCTTC; CDR3 protein: CASSIGGASSYNEQFF
J gene: TRBJ1-2; D gene: .; CDR3 length: 13; V gene: TRBV19; clone size: .; CDR3 DNA: TGTGCCAGTAGTATAGCCCCGTGGGCGGGCTACACCTTC; CDR3 protein: CASSIAPWAGYTF
J gene: TRBJ2-5; D gene: .; CDR3 length: 15; V gene: TRBV5-1; clone size: .; CDR3 DNA: TGCGCCAGCAGCTTGGAAATACTAGATCAAGAGACCCAGTACTTC; CDR3 protein: CASSLEILDQETQYF
J gene: TRBJ2-2; D gene: TRBD1; CDR3 length: 17; V gene: TRBV7-2; clone size: many; CDR3 DNA: TGTGCCAGCAGCTTCCAAGACAGGGGGGATAACACCGGGGAGCTGTTTTTT; CDR3 protein: CASSFQDRGDNTGELFF
J gene: TRBJ1-5; D gene: .; CDR3 length: 14; V gene: TRBV19; clone size: .; CDR3 DNA: TGTGCCAGTAGTATAGACAGCCGCAATCAGCCCCAGCATTTT; CDR3 protein: CASSIDSRNQPQHF
J gene: TRBJ1-2; D gene: TRBD1; CDR3 length: 13; V gene: TRBV12-3/TRBV12-4; clone size: few; CDR3 DNA: TGTGCCAGCAGTGCGGGACAGAACTATGGCTACACCTTC; CDR3 protein: CASSAGQNYGYTF
J gene: TRBJ1-5; D gene: TRBD1; CDR3 length: 16; V gene: TRBV6-5; clone size: few; CDR3 DNA: TGTGCCAGCAGTCCGGGAGACAGGGTTGTCAATCAGCCCCAGCATTTT; CDR3 protein: CASSPGDRVVNQPQHF
J gene: TRBJ2-1; D gene: .; CDR3 length: 17; V gene: TRBV7-8; clone size: many; CDR3 DNA: TGTGCCAGCAGCTTAGTTTGGGGGGGGGCCGTCTACAATGAGCAGTTCTTC; CDR3 protein: CASSLVWGGAVYNEQFF
J gene: TRBJ1-6; D gene: .; CDR3 length: 15; V gene: TRBV27; clone size: .; CDR3 DNA: TGTGCCAGCCCTTCCCCCCGGGGGGGTGCCTGGCCCCTCCACTTT; CDR3 protein: CASPSPRGGAWPLHF
J gene: TRBJ1-2; D gene: TRBD1; CDR3 length: 13; V gene: TRBV6-1; clone size: .; CDR3 DNA: TGTGCCAGCAGAAGACAGGGGCACTATGGCTACACCTTC; CDR3 protein: CASRRQGHYGYTF
J gene: TRBJ2-1; D gene: TRBD2; CDR3 length: 15; V gene: TRBV27; clone size: .; CDR3 DNA: TGTGCCAGCAGTTTATATAGCGGGGGGGGGTATGAGCAGTTCTTC; CDR3 protein: CASSLYSGGGYEQFF
J gene: TRBJ2-5; D gene: TRBD2; CDR3 length: 18; V gene: TRBV7-9; clone size: .; CDR3 DNA: TGTGCCAGCAGCCCGGGTCGGACTAGCGGGGGACAGCAAGAGACCCAGTACTTC; CDR3 protein: CASSPGRTSGGQQETQYF
J gene: TRBJ2-1; D gene: .; CDR3 length: 15; V gene: TRBV19; clone size: many; CDR3 DNA: TGTGCCAGTAGTGTACCAGGTAGCTCCTACAATGAGCAGTTCTTC; CDR3 protein: CASSVPGSSYNEQFF
J gene: TRBJ1-1; D gene: TRBD1; CDR3 length: 15; V gene: TRBV7-2; clone size: many; CDR3 DNA: TGTGCCAGCAGCTTAGGGACTACAGGGGGCACTGAAGCTTTCTTT; CDR3 protein: CASSLGTTGGTEAFF
J gene: TRBJ2-3; D gene: .; CDR3 length: 13; V gene: TRBV7-9; clone size: .; CDR3 DNA: TGTGCCAGCAGCCGGGACGGCGGGGATACGCAGTATTTT; CDR3 protein: CASSRDGGDTQYF
J gene: TRBJ1-1; D gene: TRBD1; CDR3 length: 13; V gene: TRBV29-1; clone size: .; CDR3 DNA: TGCAGCGGAATACAGGGGGTAAACACTGAAGCTTTCTTT; CDR3 protein: CSGIQGVNTEAFF
J gene: TRBJ2-1; D gene: .; CDR3 length: 14; V gene: TRBV20-1; clone size: .; CDR3 DNA: TGCAGTGCTAGCCGGGGGAGCTCCTACAATGAGCAGTTCTTC; CDR3 protein: CSASRGSSYNEQFF
J gene: TRBJ1-6; D gene: .; CDR3 length: 15; V gene: TRBV12-3/TRBV12-4; clone size: .; CDR3 DNA: TGTGCCAGCACCCGGGGATCGGGGCATAGTTCACCCCTCCACTTT; CDR3 protein: CASTRGSGHSSPLHF
J gene: TRBJ1-3; D gene: .; CDR3 length: 14; V gene: TRBV7-6; clone size: .; CDR3 DNA: TGTGCCAGCAAACAGACAGGAGCTGGAAACACCATATATTTT; CDR3 protein: CASKQTGAGNTIYF
J gene: TRBJ2-3; D gene: .; CDR3 length: 13; V gene: TRBV7-8; clone size: .; CDR3 DNA: TGTGCCAGCAGATCGGGGACCACAGATACGCAGTATTTT; CDR3 protein: CASRSGTTDTQYF
J gene: TRBJ2-1; D gene: TRBD2; CDR3 length: 15; V gene: TRBV19; clone size: .; CDR3 DNA: TGTGCCAGTAGTCCGCGGGGGGGCCGGTACAATGAGCAGTTCTTC; CDR3 protein: CASSPRGGRYNEQFF
J gene: TRBJ1-1; D gene: TRBD1; CDR3 length: 14; V gene: TRBV18; clone size: few; CDR3 DNA: TGTGCCAGCTCCCGGGACAGGGGGCTTGATGAAGCTTTCTTT; CDR3 protein: CASSRDRGLDEAFF
J gene: TRBJ1-2; D gene: .; CDR3 length: 15; V gene: TRBV4-1; clone size: .; CDR3 DNA: TGCGACAGCAGCCAAGATATCGTCAGTACGCGGGGCTACACCTTC; CDR3 protein: CDSSQDIVSTRGYTF
J gene: TRBJ1-1; D gene: .; CDR3 length: 15; V gene: TRBV7-9; clone size: .; CDR3 DNA: TGTGCCAGCAGCCCCAAGAGGCAGGGGAGCACTGAAGCTTTCTTT; CDR3 protein: CASSPKRQGSTEAFF
J gene: TRBJ2-5; D gene: .; CDR3 length: 19; V gene: TRBV19; clone size: .; CDR3 DNA: TGTGCCAGTAGTATCTCGGGCCAAGTGTGCCACACCTTCCAAGAGACCCAGTACTTC; CDR3 protein: CASSISGQVCHTFQETQYF
J gene: TRBJ1-1; D gene: .; CDR3 length: 12; V gene: TRBV4-1; clone size: few; CDR3 DNA: TGTGCCAGCAGCCAAGGGATCTATGAAGCTTTCTTT; CDR3 protein: CASSQGIYEAFF
J gene: TRBJ1-2; D gene: .; CDR3 length: 15; V gene: TRBV6-6; clone size: few; CDR3 DNA: TGTGCCAGCAGTTACACTGGGAGAGGGGAGGGCGGCTACACCTTC; CDR3 protein: CASSYTGRGEGGYTF
J gene: TRBJ2-1; D gene: TRBD2; CDR3 length: 16; V gene: TRBV27; clone size: few; CDR3 DNA: TGTGCCAGCAGTTCCTCCGGGACTAGTCGTTTGAATGAGCAGTTCTTC; CDR3 protein: CASSSSGTSRLNEQFF